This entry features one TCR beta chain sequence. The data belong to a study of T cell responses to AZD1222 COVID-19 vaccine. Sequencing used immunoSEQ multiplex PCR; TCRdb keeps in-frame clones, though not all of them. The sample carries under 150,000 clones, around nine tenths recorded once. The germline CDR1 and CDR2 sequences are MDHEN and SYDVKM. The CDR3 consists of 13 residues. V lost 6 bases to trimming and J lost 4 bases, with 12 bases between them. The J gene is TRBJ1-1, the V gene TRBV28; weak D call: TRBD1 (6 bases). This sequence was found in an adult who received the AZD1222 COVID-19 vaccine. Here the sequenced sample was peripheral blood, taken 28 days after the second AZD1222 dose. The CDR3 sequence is CASSLEQGTEAFF. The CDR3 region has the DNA TGTGCCAGCAGCCTAGAACAGGGCACTGAAGCTTTCTTT.